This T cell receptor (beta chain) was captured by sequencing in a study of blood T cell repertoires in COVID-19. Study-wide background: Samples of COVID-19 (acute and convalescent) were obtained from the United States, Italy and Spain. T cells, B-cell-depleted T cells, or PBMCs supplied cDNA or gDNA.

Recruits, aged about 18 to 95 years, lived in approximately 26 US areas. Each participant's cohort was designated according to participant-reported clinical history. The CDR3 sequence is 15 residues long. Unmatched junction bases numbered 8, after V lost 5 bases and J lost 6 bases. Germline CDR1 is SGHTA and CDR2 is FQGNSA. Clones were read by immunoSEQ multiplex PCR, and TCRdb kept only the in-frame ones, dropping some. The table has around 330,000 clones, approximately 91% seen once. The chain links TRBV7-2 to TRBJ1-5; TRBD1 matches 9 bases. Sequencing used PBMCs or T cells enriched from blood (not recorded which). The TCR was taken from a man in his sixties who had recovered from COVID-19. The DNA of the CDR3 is TGTGCCAGCAGCCCGAGGACAGGGGTCGGTCAGCCCCAGCATTTT. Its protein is CASSPRTGVGQPQHF.